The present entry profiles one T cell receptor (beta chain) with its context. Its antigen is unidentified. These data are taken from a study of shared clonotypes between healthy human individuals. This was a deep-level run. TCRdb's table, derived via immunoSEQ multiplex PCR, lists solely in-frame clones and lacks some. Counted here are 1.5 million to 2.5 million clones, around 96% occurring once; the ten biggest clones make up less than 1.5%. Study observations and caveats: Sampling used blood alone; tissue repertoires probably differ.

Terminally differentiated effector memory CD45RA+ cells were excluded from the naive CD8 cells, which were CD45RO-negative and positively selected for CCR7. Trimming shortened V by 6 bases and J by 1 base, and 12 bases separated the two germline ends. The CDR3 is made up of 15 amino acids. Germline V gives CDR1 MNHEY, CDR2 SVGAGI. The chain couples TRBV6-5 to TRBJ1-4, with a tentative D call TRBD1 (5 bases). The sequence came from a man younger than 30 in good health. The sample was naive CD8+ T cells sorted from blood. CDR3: CASRGDDGTNEKLFF. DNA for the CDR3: TGTGCCAGCAGAGGGGATGACGGAACTAATGAAAAACTGTTTTTT.